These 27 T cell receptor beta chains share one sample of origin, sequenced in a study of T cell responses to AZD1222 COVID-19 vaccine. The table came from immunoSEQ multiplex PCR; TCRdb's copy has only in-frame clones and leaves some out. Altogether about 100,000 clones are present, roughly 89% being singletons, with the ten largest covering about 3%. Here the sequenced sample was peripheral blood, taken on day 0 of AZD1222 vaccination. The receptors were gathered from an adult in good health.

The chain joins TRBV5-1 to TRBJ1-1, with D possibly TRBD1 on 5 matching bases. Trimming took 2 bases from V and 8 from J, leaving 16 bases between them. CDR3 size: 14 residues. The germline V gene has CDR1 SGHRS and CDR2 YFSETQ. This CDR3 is CASSFQISQEEAFF. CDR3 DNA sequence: TGCGCCAGCAGCTTCCAAATCTCACAGGAGGAAGCTTTCTTT.

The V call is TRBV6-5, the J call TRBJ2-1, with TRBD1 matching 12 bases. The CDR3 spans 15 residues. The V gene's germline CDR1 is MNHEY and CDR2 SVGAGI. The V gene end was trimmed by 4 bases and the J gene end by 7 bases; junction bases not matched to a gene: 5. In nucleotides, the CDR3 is TGTGCCAGCAGTTGGGGACAGGGGGCGTTTAATGAGCAGTTCTTC. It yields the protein CASSWGQGAFNEQFF.

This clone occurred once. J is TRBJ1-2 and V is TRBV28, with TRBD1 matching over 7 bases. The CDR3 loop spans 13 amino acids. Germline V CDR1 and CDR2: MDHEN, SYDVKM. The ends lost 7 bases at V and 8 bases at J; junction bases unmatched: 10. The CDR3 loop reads CASILEGAQGYTF. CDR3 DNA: TGTGCCAGCATCTTGGAGGGGGCACAGGGCTACACCTTC.

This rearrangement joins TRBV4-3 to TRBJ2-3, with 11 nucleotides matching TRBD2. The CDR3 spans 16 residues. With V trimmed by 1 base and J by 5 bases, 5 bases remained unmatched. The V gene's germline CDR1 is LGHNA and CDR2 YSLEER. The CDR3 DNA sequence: TGCGCCAGCAGCCAAGCGACTAGCGGGGCGGGAGATACGCAGTATTTT. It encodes CASSQATSGAGDTQYF.

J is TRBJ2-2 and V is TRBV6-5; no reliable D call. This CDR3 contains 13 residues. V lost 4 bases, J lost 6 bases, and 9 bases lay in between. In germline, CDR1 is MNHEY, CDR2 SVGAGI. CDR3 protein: CASSSLSSGELFF. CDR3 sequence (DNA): TGTGCCAGCAGTTCATTGTCCTCCGGGGAGCTGTTTTTT.

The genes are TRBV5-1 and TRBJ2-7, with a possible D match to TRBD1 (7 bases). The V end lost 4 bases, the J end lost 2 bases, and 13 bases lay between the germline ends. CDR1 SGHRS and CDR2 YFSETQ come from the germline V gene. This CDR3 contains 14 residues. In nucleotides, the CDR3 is TGCGCCAGCAGCGTCCAGGGGGGCCCCTACGAGCAGTACTTC. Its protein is CASSVQGGPYEQYF.

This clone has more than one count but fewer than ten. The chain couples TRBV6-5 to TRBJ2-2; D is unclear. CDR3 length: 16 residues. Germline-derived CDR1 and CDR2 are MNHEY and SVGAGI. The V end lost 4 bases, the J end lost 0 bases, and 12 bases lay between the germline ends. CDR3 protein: CASSWNSLSNTGELFF. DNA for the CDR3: TGTGCCAGCAGTTGGAACAGCCTCTCGAACACCGGGGAGCTGTTTTTT.

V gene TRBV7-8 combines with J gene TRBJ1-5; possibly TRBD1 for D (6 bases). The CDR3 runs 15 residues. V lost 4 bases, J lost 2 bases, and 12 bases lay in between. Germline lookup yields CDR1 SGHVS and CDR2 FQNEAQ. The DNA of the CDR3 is TGTGCCAGCAGCTCCAGGGGCGGCGGCAATCAGCCCCAGCATTTT. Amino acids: CASSSRGGGNQPQHF.

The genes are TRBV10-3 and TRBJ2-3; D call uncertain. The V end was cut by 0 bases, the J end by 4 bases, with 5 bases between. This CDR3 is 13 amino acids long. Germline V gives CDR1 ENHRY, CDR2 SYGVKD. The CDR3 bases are TGTGCCATCAGTGAGTCCCCAGCAGATACGCAGTATTTT. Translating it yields CAISESPADTQYF.

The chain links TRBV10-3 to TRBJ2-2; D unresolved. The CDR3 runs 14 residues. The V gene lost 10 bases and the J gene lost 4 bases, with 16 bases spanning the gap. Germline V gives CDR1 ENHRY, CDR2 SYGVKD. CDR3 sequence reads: CATDDGRGTGELFF. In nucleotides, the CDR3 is TGTGCCACCGACGACGGCCGCGGCACCGGGGAGCTGTTTTTT.

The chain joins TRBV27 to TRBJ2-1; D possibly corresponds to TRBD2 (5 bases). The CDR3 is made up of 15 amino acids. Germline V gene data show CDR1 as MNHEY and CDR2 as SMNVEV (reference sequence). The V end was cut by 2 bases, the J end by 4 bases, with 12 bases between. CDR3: CASSLQVGVYNEQFF. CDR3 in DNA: TGTGCCAGCAGTTTACAGGTCGGGGTTTACAATGAGCAGTTCTTC.

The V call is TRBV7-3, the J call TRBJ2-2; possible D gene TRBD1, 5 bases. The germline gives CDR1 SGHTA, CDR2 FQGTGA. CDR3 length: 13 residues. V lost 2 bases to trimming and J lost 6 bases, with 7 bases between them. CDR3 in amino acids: CASSLQGSGELFF. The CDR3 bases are TGTGCCAGCAGCTTACAGGGTTCCGGGGAGCTGTTTTTT.

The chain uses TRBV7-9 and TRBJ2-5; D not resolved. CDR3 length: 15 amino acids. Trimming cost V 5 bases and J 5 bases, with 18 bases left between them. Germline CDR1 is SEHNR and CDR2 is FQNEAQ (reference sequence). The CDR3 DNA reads TGTGCCAGCAGCCCCGTCCCCGGCAGCCCCGAGACCCAGTACTTC. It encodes CASSPVPGSPETQYF.

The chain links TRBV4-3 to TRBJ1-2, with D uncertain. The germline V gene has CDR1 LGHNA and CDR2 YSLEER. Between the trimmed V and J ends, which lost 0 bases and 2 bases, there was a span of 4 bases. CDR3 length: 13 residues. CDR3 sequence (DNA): TGCGCCAGCAGCCAAGAATACAACTATGGCTACACCTTC. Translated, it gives CASSQEYNYGYTF.

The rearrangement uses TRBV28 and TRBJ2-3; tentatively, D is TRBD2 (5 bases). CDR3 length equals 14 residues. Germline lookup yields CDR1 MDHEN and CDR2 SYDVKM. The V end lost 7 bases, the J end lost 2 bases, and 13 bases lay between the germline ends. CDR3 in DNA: TGTGCCAGCACGCGAAGCGGATACACAGATACGCAGTATTTT. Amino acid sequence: CASTRSGYTDTQYF. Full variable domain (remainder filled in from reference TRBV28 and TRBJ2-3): DVKVTQSSRYLVKRTGEKVFLECVQDMDHENMFWYRQDPGLGLRLIYFSYDVKMKEKGDIPEGYSVSREKKERFSLILESASTNQTSMYLCASTRSGYTDTQYFGPGTRLTVL.

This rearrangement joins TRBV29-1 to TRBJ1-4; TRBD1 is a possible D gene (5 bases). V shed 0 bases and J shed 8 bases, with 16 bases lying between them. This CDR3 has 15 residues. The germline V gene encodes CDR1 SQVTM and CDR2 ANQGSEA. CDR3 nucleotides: TGCAGCGTTGAAGAGGGGACGGCACTTGGCGAAAAACTGTTTTTT. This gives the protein CSVEEGTALGEKLFF.

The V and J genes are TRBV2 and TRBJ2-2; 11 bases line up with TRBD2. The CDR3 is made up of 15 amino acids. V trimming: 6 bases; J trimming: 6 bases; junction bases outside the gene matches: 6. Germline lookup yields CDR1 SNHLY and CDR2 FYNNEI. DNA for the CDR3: TGTGCCAGCAGCTCTAGCGGGGGGCTCGCCGGGGAGCTGTTTTTT. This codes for CASSSSGGLAGELFF.

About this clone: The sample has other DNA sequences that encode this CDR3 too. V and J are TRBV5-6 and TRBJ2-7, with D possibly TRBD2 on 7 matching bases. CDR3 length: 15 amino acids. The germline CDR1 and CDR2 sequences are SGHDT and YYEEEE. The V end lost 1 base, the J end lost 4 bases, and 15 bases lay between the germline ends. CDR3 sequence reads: CASSLWGGWTYEQYF. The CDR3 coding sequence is TGTGCCAGCAGCTTGTGGGGGGGCTGGACGTACGAGCAGTACTTC. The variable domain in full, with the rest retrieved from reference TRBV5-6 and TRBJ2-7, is DAGVTQSPTHLIKTRGQQVTLRCSPKSGHDTVSWYQQALGQGPQFIFQYYEEEERQRGNFPDRFSGHQFPNYSSELNVNALLLGDSALYLCASSLWGGWTYEQYFGPGTRLTVT.

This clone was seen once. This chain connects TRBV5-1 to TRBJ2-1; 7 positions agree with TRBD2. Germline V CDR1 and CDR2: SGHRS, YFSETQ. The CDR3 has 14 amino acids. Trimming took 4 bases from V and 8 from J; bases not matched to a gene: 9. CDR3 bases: TGCGCCAGCAGCCTTGGGACTAATAAGTATGAGCAGTTCTTC. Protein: CASSLGTNKYEQFF.

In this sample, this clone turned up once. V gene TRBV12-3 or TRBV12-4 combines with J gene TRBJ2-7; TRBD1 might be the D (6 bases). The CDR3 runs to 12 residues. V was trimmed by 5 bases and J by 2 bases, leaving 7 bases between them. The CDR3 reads CASSRDTYEQYF. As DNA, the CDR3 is TGTGCCAGCAGTAGGGACACCTACGAGCAGTACTTC.

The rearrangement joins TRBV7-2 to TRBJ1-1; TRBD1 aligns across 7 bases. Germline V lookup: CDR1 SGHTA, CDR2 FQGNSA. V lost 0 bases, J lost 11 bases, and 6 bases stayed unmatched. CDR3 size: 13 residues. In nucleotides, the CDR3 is TGTGCCAGCAGCTTAGCCAGGGGGGGGAGGGCTTTCTTT. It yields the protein CASSLARGGRAFF.

The CDR3 coding sequence is TGTGCCAGCAGTGAAGAGCTGAACACTGAAGCTTTCTTT. Translation gives CASSEELNTEAFF. The rearrangement uses TRBV6-1 and TRBJ1-1; D gene unclear. Looked up from germline, CDR1 is MNHNS and CDR2 is SASEGT. V lost 1 base to trimming and J lost 0 bases, with 3 bases between them. CDR3 length: 13 amino acids.

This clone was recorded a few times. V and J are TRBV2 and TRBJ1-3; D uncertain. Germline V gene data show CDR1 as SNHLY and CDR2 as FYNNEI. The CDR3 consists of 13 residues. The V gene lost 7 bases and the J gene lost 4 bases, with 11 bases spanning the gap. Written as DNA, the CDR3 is TGTGCCAGCACCTACCTATCAGGAAACACCATATATTTT. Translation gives CASTYLSGNTIYF.

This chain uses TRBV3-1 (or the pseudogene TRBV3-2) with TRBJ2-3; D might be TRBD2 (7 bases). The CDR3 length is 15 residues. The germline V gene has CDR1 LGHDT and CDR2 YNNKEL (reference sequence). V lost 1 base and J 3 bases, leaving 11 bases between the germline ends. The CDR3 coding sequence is TGTGCCAGCAGCCAAGTGAGGGGGGGAACAGATACGCAGTATTTT. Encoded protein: CASSQVRGGTDTQYF.

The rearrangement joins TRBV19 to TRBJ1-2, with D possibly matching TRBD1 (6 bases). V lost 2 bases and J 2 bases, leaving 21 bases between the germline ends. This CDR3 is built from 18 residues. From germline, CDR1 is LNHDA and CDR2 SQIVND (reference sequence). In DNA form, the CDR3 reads TGTGCCAGTAGTATAATAGGGCCACGCCGGGACATAAACTATGGCTACACCTTC. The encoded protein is CASSIIGPRRDINYGYTF.

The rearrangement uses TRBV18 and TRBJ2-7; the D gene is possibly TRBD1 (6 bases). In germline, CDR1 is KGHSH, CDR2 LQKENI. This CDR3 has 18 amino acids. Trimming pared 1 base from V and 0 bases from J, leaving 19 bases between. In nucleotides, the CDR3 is TGTGCCAGCTCACCACGGAACCCGACAGGCGGAAGCTCCTACGAGCAGTACTTC. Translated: CASSPRNPTGGSSYEQYF.

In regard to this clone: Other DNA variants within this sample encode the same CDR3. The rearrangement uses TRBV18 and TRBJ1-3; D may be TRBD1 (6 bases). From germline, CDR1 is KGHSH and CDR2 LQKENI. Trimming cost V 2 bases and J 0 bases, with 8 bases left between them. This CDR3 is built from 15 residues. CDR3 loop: CASSPVGGSGNTIYF. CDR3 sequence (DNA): TGTGCCAGCTCACCAGTAGGGGGCTCTGGAAACACCATATATTTT.